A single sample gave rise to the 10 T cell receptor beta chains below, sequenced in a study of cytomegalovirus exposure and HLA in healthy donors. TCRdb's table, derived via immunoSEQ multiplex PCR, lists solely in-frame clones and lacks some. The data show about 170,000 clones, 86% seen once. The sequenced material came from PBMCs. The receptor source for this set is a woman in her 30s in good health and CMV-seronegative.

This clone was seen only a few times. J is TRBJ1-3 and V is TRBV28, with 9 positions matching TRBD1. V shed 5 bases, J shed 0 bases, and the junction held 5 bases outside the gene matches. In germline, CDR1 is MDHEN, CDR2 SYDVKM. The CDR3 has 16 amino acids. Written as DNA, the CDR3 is TGTGCCAGCAGTCTGGGACAGGGCAGCTCTGGAAACACCATATATTTT. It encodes CASSLGQGSSGNTIYF.

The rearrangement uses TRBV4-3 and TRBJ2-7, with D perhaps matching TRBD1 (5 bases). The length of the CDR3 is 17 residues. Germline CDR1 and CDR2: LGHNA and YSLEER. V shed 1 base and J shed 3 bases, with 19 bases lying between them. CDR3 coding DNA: TGCGCCAGCAGCCAAGTGTCAGGGCTAAAAGGAGTCTACGAGCAGTACTTC. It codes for CASSQVSGLKGVYEQYF.

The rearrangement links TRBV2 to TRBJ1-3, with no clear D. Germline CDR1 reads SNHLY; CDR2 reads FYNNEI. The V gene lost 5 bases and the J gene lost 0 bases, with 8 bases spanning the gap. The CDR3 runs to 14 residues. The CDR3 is CASSSTSSGNTIYF. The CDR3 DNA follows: TGTGCCAGCAGTTCTACAAGCTCTGGAAACACCATATATTTT.

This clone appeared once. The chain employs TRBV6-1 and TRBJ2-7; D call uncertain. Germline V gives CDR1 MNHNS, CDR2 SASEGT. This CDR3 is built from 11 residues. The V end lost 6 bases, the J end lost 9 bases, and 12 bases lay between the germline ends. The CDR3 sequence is CASRENYWQYF. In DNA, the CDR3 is TGTGCCAGCAGGGAGAACTACTGGCAGTACTTC.

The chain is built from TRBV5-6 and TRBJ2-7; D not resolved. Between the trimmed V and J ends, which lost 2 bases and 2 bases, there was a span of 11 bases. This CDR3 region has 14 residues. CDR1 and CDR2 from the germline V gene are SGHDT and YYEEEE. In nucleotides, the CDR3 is TGTGCCAGCAGCTTCAACCTTGAGCCCTACGAGCAGTACTTC. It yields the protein CASSFNLEPYEQYF.

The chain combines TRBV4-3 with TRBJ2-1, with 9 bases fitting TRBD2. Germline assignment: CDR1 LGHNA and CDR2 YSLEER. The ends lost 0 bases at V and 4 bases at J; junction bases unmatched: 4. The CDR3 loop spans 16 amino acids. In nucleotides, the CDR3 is TGCGCCAGCAGCCAAGAAAGCGGGGGGACATACAATGAGCAGTTCTTC. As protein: CASSQESGGTYNEQFF.

CDR3 loop: CATSSRDNIQVGAQHF. The CDR3 region has the DNA TGTGCCACCAGCAGCCGGGACAATATCCAAGTAGGGGCCCAGCATTTT. The rearrangement links TRBV15 to TRBJ1-5, with TRBD1 as a possible D gene (6 bases). V lost 3 bases and J lost 11, with 23 bases in between. This CDR3 spans 16 amino acids. Looked up from germline, CDR1 is LNHNV and CDR2 is YYDKDF (reference sequence).

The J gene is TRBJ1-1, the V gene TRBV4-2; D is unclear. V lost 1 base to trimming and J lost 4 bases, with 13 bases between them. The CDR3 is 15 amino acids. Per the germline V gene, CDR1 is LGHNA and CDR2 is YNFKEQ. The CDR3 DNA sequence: TGTGCCAGCAGCCAAGCCCGCGAATCCATCACTGAAGCTTTCTTT. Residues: CASSQARESITEAFF.

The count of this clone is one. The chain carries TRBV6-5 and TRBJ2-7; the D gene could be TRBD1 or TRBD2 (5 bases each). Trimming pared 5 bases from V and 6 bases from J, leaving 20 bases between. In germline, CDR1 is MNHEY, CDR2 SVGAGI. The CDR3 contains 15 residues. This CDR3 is CASSPSGGDYSEQYF. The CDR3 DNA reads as TGTGCCAGCAGTCCCTCTGGGGGAGATTACTCCGAGCAGTACTTC.

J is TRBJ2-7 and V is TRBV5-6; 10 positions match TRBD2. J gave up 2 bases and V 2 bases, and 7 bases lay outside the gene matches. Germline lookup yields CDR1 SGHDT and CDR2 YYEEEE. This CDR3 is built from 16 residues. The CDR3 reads CASSFRTSGPTYEQYF. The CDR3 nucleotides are TGTGCCAGCAGCTTTAGGACTAGCGGACCAACCTACGAGCAGTACTTC.